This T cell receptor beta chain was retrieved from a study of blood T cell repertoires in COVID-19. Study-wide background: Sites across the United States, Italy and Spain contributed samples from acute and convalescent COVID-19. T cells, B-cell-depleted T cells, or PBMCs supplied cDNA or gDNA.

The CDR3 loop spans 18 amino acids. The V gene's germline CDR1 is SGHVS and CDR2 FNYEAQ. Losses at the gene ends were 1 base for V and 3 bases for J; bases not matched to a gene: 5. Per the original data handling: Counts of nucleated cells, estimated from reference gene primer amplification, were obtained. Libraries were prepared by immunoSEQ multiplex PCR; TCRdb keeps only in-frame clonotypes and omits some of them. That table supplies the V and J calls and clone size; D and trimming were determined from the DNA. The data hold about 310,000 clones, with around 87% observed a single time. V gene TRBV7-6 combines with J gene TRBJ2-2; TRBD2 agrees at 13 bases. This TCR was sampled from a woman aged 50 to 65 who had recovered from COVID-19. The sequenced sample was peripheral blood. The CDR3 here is CASSLVTSGGAHTGELFF. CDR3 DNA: TGTGCCAGCAGCTTAGTAACTAGCGGGGGGGCCCACACCGGGGAGCTGTTTTTT.